This T cell receptor (beta chain) was documented in a study of cytomegalovirus exposure and HLA in healthy donors. This cohort consisted of healthy bone marrow donors. Remarks on this clone: Its antigen is not identified.

This CDR3 region has 18 residues. Germline V gives CDR1 KGHSH, CDR2 LQKENI. V was clipped by 0 bases and J by 0 bases, with 14 bases between them. The PCR ran on 60 Vbeta and 13 Jbeta primers. Clones were sequenced by immunoSEQ multiplex PCR, and TCRdb holds only the in-frame ones, with some missing. The data hold 150,000 to 200,000 clones, with 71% observed a single time. Points from the study as a whole: A later analysis linked around 17,000 TCR beta sequences to HLA alleles at 0.05 false discovery rate. A few CMV-associated chains were confirmed in vitro to be specific for CMV antigens.

The sequence came from a girl under 18 in good health and CMV-seronegative. The specimen sequenced was PBMCs. V gene TRBV18 combines with J gene TRBJ2-2; unclear D gene. CDR3 in DNA: TGTGCCAGCTCACCACCCAATACATCACCCGCGAACACCGGGGAGCTGTTTTTT. Translating gives CASSPPNTSPANTGELFF.